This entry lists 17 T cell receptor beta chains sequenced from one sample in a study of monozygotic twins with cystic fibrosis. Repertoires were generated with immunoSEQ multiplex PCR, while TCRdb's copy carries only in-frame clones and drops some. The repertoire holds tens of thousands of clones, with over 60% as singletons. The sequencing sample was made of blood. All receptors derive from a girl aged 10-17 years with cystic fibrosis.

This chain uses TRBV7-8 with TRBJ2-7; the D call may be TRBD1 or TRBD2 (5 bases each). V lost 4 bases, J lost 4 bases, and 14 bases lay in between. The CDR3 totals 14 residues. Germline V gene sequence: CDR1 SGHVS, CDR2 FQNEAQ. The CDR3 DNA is TGTGCCAGCAGCTCCGGGACCTACGGTTACGAGCAGTACTTC. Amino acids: CASSSGTYGYEQYF.

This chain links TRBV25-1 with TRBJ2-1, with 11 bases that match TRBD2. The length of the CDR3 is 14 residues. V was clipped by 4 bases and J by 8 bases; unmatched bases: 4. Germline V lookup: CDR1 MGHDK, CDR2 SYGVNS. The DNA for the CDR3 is TGTGCCAGCAGTGTACTAGCGGGAGACTATGAGCAGTTCTTC. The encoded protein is CASSVLAGDYEQFF.

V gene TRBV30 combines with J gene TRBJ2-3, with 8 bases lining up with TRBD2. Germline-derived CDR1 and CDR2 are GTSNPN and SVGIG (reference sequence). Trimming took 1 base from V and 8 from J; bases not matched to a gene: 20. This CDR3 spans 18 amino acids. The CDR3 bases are TGTGCCTGGAGTGCACCTCCCCAGCGAGCGGGAGTTTTATCTACGCAGTATTTT. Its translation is CAWSAPPQRAGVLSTQYF. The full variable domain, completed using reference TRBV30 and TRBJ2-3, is SQTIHQWPATLVQPVGSPLSLECTVEGTSNPNLYWYRQAAGRGLQLLFYSVGIGQISSEVPQNLSASRPQDRQFILSSKKLLLSDSGFYLCAWSAPPQRAGVLSTQYFGPGTRLTVL.

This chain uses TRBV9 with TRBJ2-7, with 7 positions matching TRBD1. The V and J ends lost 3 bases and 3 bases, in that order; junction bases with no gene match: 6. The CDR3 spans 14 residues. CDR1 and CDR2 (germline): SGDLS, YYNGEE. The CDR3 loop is CASSASTGFYEQYV. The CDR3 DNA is TGTGCCAGCAGCGCATCGACAGGGTTCTACGAGCAGTACGTC.

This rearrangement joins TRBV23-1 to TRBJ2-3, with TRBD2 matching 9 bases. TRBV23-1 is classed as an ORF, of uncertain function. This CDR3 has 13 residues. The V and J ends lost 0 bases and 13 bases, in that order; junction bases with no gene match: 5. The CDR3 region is CASSQSTLAGKYF. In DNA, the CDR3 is TGCGCCAGCAGTCAATCGACTCTAGCGGGAAAGTATTTT.

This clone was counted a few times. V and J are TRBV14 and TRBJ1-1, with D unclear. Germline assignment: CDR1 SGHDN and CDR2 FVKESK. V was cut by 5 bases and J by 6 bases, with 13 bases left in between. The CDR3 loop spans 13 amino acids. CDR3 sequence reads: CASSWGYGSEAFF. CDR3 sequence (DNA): TGTGCCAGCAGCTGGGGATACGGATCTGAAGCTTTCTTT.

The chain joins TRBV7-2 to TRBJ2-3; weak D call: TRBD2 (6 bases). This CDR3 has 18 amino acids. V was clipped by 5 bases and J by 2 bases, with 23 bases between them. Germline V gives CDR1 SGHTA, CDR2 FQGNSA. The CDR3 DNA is TGTGCCAGCAGCACCCGAAGCGGGCACGAACCCAACACAGATACGCAGTATTTT. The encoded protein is CASSTRSGHEPNTDTQYF.

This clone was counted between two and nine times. The CDR3 nucleotides are TGTGCCAGCACCCTGGGCGGGCTACTGAACACTGAAGCTTTCTTT. As protein: CASTLGGLLNTEAFF. This sequence joins TRBV4-2 and TRBJ1-1; D unresolved. CDR3 size: 15 residues. CDR1 and CDR2 from the germline V gene are LGHNA and YNFKEQ. Trimming shortened V by 7 bases and J by 0 bases, and 15 bases separated the two germline ends.

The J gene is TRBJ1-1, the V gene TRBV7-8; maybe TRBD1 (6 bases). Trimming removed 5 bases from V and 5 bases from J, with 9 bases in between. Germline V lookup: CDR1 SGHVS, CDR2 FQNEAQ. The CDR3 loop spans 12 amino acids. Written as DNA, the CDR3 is TGTGCCAGCAGCGCCGACAGGACTGAAGCTTTCTTT. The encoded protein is CASSADRTEAFF. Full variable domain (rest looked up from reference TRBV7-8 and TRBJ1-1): GAGVSQSPRYKVAKRGQDVALRCDPISGHVSLFWYQQALGQGPEFLTYFQNEAQLDKSGLPSDRFFAERPEGSVSTLKIQRTQQEDSAVYLCASSADRTEAFFGQGTRLTVV.

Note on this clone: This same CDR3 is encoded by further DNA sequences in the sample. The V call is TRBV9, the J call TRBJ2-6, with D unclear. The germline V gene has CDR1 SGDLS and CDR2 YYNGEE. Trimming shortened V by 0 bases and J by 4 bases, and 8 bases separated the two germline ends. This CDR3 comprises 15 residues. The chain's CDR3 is CASSVGVSGANVLTF. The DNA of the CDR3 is TGTGCCAGCAGCGTAGGTGTCTCCGGGGCCAACGTCCTGACTTTC.

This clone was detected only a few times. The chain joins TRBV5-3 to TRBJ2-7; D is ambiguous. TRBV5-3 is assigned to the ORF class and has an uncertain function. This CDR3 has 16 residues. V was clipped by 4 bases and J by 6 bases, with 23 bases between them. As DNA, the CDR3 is TGTGCCAGAAGCGCCTCTCGGGTTCCACCCTTCTTCGAGCAGTACTTC. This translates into CARSASRVPPFFEQYF.

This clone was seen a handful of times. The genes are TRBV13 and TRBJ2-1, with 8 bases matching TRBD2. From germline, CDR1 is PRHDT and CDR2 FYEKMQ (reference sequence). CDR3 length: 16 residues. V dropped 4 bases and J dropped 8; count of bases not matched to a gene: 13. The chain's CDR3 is CASSSLLSGRSDEQFF. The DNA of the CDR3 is TGTGCCAGCAGCTCCCTCCTAAGCGGGAGAAGCGATGAGCAGTTCTTC.

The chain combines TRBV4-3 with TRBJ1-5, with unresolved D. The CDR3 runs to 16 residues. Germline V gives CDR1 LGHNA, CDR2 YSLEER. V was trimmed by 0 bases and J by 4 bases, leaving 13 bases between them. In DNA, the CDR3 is TGCGCCAGCAGCCAAGATTTGGAGGGTGTGAATCAGCCCCAGCATTTT. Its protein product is CASSQDLEGVNQPQHF.

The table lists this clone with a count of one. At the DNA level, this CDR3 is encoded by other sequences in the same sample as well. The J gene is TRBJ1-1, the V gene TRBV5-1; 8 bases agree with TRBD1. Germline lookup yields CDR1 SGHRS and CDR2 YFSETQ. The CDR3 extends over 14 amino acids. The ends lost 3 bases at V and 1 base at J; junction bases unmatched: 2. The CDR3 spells CASSSGTGNTEAFF. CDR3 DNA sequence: TGCGCCAGCAGCTCCGGGACAGGGAACACTGAAGCTTTCTTT.

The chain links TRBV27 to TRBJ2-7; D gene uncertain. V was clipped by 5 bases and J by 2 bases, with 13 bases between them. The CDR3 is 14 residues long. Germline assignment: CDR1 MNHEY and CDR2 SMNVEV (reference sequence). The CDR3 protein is CASSPEPRTYEQYF. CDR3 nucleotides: TGTGCCAGCAGTCCTGAACCGAGGACCTACGAGCAGTACTTC.

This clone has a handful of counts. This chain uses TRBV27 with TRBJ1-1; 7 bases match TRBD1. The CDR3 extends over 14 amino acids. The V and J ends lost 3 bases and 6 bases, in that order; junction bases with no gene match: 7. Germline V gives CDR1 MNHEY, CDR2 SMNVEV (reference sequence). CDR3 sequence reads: CASSFLGQASEAFF. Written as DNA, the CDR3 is TGTGCCAGCAGTTTCCTTGGACAGGCATCTGAAGCTTTCTTT.

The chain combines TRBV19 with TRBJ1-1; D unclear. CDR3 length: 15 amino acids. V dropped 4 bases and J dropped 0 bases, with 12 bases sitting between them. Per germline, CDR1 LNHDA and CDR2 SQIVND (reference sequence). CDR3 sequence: CASSRRAPMNTEAFF. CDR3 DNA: TGTGCCAGTAGTAGGAGGGCCCCCATGAACACTGAAGCTTTCTTT.